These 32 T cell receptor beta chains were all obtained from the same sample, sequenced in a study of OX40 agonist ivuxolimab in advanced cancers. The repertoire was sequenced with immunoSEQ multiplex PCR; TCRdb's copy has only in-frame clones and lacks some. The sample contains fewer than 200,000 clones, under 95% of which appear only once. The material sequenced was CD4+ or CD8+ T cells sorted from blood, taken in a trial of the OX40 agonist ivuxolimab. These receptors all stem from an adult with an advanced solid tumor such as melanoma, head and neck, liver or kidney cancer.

The CDR3 loop is CASSPPDGVYGYTF. Written as DNA, the CDR3 is TGCGCCAGCAGCCCACCGGACGGAGTCTATGGCTACACCTTC. The genes are TRBV5-1 and TRBJ1-2, with D hard to call. Trimming removed 4 bases at V and 4 bases at J, with 14 bases between. The CDR3 loop spans 14 amino acids. The V gene's germline CDR1 is SGHRS and CDR2 YFSETQ.

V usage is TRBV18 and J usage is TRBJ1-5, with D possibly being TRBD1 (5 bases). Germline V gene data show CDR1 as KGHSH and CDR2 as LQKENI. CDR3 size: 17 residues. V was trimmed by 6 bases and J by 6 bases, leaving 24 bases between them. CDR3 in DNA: TGTGCCAGCTCTCAACCCGGAGGACACGGGGGGGGTCAGCCCCAGCATTTT. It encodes CASSQPGGHGGGQPQHF.

CDR3 DNA sequence: TGTGCCAGCAGCTTATCCGGGACAAGAGATGAGACCCAGTACTTC. Translation: CASSLSGTRDETQYF. The chain couples TRBV7-2 to TRBJ2-5, with D perhaps matching TRBD1 (6 bases). CDR1 and CDR2 from the germline V gene are SGHTA and FQGNSA. V was pared by 2 bases and J by 5 bases, with 15 bases between. The CDR3 is 15 residues long.

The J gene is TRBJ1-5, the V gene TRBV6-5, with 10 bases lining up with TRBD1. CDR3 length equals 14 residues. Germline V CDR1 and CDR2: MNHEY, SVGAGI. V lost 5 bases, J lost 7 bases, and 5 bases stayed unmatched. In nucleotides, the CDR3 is TGTGCCAGCAGTGACAGGGGGCTCGGGCAGCCCCAGCATTTT. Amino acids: CASSDRGLGQPQHF.

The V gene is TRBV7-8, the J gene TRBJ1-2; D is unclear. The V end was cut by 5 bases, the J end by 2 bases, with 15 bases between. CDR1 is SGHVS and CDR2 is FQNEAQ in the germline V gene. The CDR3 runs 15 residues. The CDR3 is CASSPRNALNYGYTF. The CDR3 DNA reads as TGTGCCAGCAGCCCCCGTAACGCCCTCAACTATGGCTACACCTTC.

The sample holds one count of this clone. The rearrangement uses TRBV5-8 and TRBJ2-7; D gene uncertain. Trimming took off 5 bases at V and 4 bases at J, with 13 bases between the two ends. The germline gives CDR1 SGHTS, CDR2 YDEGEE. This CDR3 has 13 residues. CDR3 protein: CASRLFGRYEQYF. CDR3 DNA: TGTGCCAGCAGACTTTTCGGACGTTACGAGCAGTACTTC.

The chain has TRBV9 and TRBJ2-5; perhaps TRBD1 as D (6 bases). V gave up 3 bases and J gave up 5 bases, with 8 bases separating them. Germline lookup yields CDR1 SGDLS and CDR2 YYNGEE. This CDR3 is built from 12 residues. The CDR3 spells CASSGGLETQYF. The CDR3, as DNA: TGTGCCAGCAGCGGGGGGCTGGAGACCCAGTACTTC.

The DNA for the CDR3 is TGCGCCAGCAGCCCTTGGGACAGGTCCTACACAGATACGCAGTATTTT. It translates to CASSPWDRSYTDTQYF. This sequence joins TRBV4-3 and TRBJ2-3, with 8 bases aligning to TRBD1. The length of the CDR3 is 16 residues. After removal of 4 bases from V and 2 bases from J, the junction contained 8 bases not matched to a gene. Germline V CDR1 and CDR2: LGHNA, YSLEER.

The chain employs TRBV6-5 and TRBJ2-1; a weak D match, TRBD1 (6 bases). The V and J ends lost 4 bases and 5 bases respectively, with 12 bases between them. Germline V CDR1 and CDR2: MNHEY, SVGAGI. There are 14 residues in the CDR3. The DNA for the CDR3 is TGTGCCAGCAGTTCGAGCTACAGGGACAATGAGCAGTTCTTC. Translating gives CASSSSYRDNEQFF.

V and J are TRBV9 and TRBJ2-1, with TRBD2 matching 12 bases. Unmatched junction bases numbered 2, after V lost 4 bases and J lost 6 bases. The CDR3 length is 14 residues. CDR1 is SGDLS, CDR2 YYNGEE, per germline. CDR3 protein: CASSLTSGGNEQFF. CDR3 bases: TGTGCCAGCAGCTTGACTAGCGGGGGCAATGAGCAGTTCTTC.

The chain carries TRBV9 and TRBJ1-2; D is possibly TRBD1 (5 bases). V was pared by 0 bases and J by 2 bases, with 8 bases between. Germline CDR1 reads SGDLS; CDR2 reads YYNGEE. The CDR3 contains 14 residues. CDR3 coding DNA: TGTGCCAGCAGCGTAGGACCAGGGAACTATGGCTACACCTTC. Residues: CASSVGPGNYGYTF.

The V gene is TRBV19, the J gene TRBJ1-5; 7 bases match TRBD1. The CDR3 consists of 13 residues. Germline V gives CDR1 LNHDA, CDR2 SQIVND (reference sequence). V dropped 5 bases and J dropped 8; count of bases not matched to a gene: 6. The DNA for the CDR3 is TGTGCCAGTAGTGGACAGGATGGCAAGCCCCAGCATTTT. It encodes CASSGQDGKPQHF.

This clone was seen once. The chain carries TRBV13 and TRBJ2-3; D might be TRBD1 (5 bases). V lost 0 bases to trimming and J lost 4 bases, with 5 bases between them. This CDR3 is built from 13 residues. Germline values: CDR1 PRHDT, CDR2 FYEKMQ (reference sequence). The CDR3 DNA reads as TGTGCCAGCAGCTTAGGAGGGGCAGATACGCAGTATTTT. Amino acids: CASSLGGADTQYF.

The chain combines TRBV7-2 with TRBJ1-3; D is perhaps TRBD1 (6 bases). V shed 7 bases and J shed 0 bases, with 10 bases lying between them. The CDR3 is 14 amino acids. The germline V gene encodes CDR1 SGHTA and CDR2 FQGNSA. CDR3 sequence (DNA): TGTGCCAGCACCACAGGGACCTCTGGAAACACCATATATTTT. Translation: CASTTGTSGNTIYF.

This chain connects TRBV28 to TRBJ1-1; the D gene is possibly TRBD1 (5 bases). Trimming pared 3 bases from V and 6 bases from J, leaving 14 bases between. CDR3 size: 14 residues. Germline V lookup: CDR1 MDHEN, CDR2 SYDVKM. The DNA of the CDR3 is TGTGCCAGCAGTTTCGGTCCTTCGGGACCTGAAGCTTTCTTT. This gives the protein CASSFGPSGPEAFF.

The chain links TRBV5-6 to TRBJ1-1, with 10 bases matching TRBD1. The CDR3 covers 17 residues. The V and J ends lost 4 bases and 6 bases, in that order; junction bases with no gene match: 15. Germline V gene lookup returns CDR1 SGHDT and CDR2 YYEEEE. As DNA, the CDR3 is TGTGCCAGCAGCCCAAGGACAGGGGGGAGGGTCTTGGCTGAAGCTTTCTTT. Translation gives CASSPRTGGRVLAEAFF. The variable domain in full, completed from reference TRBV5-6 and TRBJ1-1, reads DAGVTQSPTHLIKTRGQQVTLRCSPKSGHDTVSWYQQALGQGPQFIFQYYEEEERQRGNFPDRFSGHQFPNYSSELNVNALLLGDSALYLCASSPRTGGRVLAEAFFGQGTRLTVV.

The chain's CDR3 is CASSRLAGAGGTDTQYF. The CDR3 DNA reads TGTGCCAGCAGCCGACTAGCGGGAGCAGGTGGGACAGATACGCAGTATTTT. This chain links TRBV7-3 with TRBJ2-3; 12 positions agree with TRBD2. Germline V gene data show CDR1 as SGHTA and CDR2 as FQGTGA. V shed 5 bases and J 3 bases; nucleotides not matched to a gene: 9. This CDR3 has 17 amino acids.

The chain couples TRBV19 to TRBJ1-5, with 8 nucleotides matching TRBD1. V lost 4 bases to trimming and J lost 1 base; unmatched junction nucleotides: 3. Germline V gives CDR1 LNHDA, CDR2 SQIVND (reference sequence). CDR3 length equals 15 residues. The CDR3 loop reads CASSTRDRSNQPQHF. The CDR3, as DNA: TGTGCCAGTAGTACCAGGGACAGGAGCAATCAGCCCCAGCATTTT.

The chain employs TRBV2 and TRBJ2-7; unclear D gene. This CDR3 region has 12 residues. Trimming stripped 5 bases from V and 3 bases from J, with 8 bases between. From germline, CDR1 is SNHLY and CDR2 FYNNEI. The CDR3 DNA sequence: TGTGCCAGCAGTCTGACCCGCTACGAGCAGTACTTC. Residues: CASSLTRYEQYF.

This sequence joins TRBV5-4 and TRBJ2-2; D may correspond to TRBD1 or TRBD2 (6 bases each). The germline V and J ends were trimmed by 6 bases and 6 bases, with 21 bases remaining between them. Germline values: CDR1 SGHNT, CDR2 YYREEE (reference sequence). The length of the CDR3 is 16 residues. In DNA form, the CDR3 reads TGTGCCAGCACCTCCGGGGGCGCTGGGGAGGCCGGGGAGCTGTTTTTT. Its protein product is CASTSGGAGEAGELFF.

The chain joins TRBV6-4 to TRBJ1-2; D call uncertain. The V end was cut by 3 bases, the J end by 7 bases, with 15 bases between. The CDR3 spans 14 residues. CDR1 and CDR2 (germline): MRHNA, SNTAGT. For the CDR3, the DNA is TGTGCCAGCAGTGAGACCGGAGCACGTCGTGGCTACACCTTC. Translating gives CASSETGARRGYTF.

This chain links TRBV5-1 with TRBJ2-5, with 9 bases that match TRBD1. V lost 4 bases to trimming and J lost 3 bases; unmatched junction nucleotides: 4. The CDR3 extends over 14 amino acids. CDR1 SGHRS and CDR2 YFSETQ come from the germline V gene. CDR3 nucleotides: TGCGCCAGCAGCCCCCGGGACAGGGAAGAGACCCAGTACTTC. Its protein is CASSPRDREETQYF. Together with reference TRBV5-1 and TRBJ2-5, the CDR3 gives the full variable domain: KAGVTQTPRYLIKTRGQQVTLSCSPISGHRSVSWYQQTPGQGLQFLFEYFSETQRNKGNFPGRFSGRQFSNSRSEMNVSTLELGDSALYLCASSPRDREETQYFGPGTRLLVL.

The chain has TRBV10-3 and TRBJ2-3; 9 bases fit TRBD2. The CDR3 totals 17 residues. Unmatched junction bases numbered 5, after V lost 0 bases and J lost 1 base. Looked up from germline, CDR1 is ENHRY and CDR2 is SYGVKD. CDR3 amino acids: CAISESGSGGRTDTQYF. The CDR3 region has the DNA TGTGCCATCAGTGAGTCGGGTAGCGGGGGCCGCACAGATACGCAGTATTTT.

The CDR3 sequence is CASSPAHNSPLHF. CDR3 nucleotide sequence: TGTGCCAGCAGCCCCGCCCATAATTCACCCCTCCACTTT. This chain uses TRBV9 with TRBJ1-6, with D unresolved. CDR3 length equals 13 residues. The V gene lost 4 bases and the J gene lost 5 bases, with 7 bases spanning the gap. The V gene's germline CDR1 is SGDLS and CDR2 YYNGEE.

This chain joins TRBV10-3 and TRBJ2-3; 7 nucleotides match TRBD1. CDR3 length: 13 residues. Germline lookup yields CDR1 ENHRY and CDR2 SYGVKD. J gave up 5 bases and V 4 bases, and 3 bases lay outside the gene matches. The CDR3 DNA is TGTGCCATCAGTGGACAGGGTGTAGATACGCAGTATTTT. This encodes CAISGQGVDTQYF.

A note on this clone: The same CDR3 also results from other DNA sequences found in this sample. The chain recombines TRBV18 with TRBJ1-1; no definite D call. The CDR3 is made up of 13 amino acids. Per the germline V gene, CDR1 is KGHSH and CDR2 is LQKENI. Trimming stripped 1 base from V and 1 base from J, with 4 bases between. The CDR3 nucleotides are TGTGCCAGCTCACCACGAGAGAACACTGAAGCTTTCTTT. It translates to CASSPRENTEAFF.

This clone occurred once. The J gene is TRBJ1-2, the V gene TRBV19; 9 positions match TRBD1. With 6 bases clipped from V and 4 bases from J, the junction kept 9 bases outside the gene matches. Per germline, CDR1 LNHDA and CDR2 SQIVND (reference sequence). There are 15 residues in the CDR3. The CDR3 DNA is TGTGCCAGTAGGCCCGAGGGACAGGGCCGCTATGGCTACACCTTC. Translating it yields CASRPEGQGRYGYTF.

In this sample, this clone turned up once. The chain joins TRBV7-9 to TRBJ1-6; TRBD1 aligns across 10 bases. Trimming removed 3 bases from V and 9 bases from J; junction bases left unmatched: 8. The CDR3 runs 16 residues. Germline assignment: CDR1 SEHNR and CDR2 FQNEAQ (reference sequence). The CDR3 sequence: CASSFPPGQGSSPLHF. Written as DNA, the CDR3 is TGTGCCAGCAGCTTTCCACCGGGACAGGGGTCTTCACCCCTCCACTTT.

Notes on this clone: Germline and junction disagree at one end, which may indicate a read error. In nucleotides, the CDR3 is TGTGCCAGCAGTTTATTTTTGGGACACAGTTACAATGAAAATGGGGTTTTT. As protein: CASSLFLGHSYNENGVF. The chain couples TRBV27 to TRBJ1-4, with D perhaps matching TRBD1 (6 bases). Germline V gene sequence: CDR1 MNHEY, CDR2 SMNVEV (reference sequence). The CDR3 extends over 17 amino acids.

Here the CDR3 DNA reads TGTGCCAGTACCCGATCCTCGACAGGGCGAGAATCACCCCTCCACTTT. Protein: CASTRSSTGRESPLHF. The rearrangement links TRBV19 to TRBJ1-6, with 7 bases lining up with TRBD1. Germline trimming cut 7 bases from V and 10 bases from J; bases unmatched to any gene: 16. Germline CDR1 reads LNHDA; CDR2 reads SQIVND (reference sequence). CDR3 length equals 16 residues. The full variable domain, with the rest looked up from reference TRBV19 and TRBJ1-6, is DGGITQSPKYLFRKEGQNVTLSCEQNLNHDAMYWYRQDPGQGLRLIYYSQIVNDFQKGDIAEGYSVSREKKESFPLTVTSAQKNPTAFYLCASTRSSTGRESPLHFGNGTRLTVT.

The chain's CDR3 is CASSLAPGTYEQYF. The CDR3 DNA sequence: TGTGCCAGCAGCTTAGCACCGGGGACCTACGAGCAGTACTTC. This chain links TRBV7-2 with TRBJ2-7, with D possibly matching TRBD2 (5 bases). Germline CDR1 reads SGHTA; CDR2 reads FQGNSA. Trimming shortened V by 0 bases and J by 2 bases, and 8 bases separated the two germline ends. The CDR3 loop spans 14 amino acids. Based on the CDR3 plus reference TRBV7-2 and TRBJ2-7, the full variable domain is GAGVSQSPSNKVTEKGKDVELRCDPISGHTALYWYRQSLGQGLEFLIYFQGNSAPDKSGLPSDRFSAERTGGSVSTLTIQRTQQEDSAVYLCASSLAPGTYEQYFGPGTRLTVT.

The CDR3 bases are TGTGCCAGCACCGCGGACAGAACCTACACCGGGGAGCTGTTTTTT. The encoded protein is CASTADRTYTGELFF. The chain combines TRBV27 with TRBJ2-2; the D gene is possibly TRBD1 (6 bases). CDR1 is MNHEY and CDR2 is SMNVEV in the germline V gene (reference sequence). CDR3 length: 15 residues. Trimming took off 7 bases at V and 3 bases at J, with 15 bases between the two ends.